The rows below give T cell receptor beta chains drawn from one sample of a study of CD8 T cells in Susac syndrome. TCRdb passed the immunoSEQ multiplex PCR reads through MiXCR, listing each CDR3 protein once. This sample has some 90,000 distinct CDR3 sequences, with 90% to 95% found just once. The specimen was CD8+ T cells from PBMCs. The source is a human donor in good health. The conserved cysteine and the conserved F or W are not part of the CDR3 here. Each record gives: CDR3 protein, J gene, V gene.

CDR3 protein: ASSFRPGLYNSPLH; J gene: TRBJ1-6; V gene: TRBV7-2
CDR3 protein: ASSGGDSNQPQH; J gene: TRBJ1-5; V gene: TRBV25-1
CDR3 protein: ASSSLGGAGETQY; J gene: TRBJ2-5; V gene: TRBV7-3
CDR3 protein: ASSTQGTEAF; J gene: TRBJ1-1; V gene: TRBV7-9
CDR3 protein: ASSQDGSTGNYEQY; J gene: TRBJ2-7; V gene: TRBV4-1
CDR3 protein: ASSLEDGTSDNEQF; J gene: TRBJ2-1; V gene: TRBV7-9
CDR3 protein: ASSIGSPGQHYEQY; J gene: TRBJ2-7; V gene: TRBV19
CDR3 protein: ASGDTEQNTGELF; J gene: TRBJ2-2; V gene: TRBV2
CDR3 protein: ASSYSTWGETEAF; J gene: TRBJ1-1; V gene: TRBV6-5
CDR3 protein: ASRGLAEDTGELF; J gene: TRBJ2-2; V gene: TRBV7-9
CDR3 protein: ASQVSSGANVLT; J gene: TRBJ2-6; V gene: TRBV12-3/TRBV12-4
CDR3 protein: ASSITENYGYT; J gene: TRBJ1-2; V gene: TRBV19
CDR3 protein: ASSFLAGARDTQY; J gene: TRBJ2-3; V gene: TRBV6-2/TRBV6-3
CDR3 protein: ASSVPGLATEQF; J gene: TRBJ2-1; V gene: TRBV12-3/TRBV12-4
CDR3 protein: ASSLSQGAGTGELF; J gene: TRBJ2-2; V gene: TRBV27
CDR3 protein: ASSWTQSSGETQY; J gene: TRBJ2-5; V gene: TRBV27
CDR3 protein: ASSLGGAAEAF; J gene: TRBJ1-1; V gene: TRBV7-2
CDR3 protein: ASSHRNTIY; J gene: TRBJ1-3; V gene: TRBV9
CDR3 protein: ASSYNANYGYT; J gene: TRBJ1-2; V gene: TRBV6-5
CDR3 protein: ASAMTFWDEQF; J gene: TRBJ2-1; V gene: TRBV10-2
CDR3 protein: ASSHDQDRGWGYT; J gene: TRBJ1-2; V gene: TRBV5-1
CDR3 protein: ASSPWGTGLPELEAF; J gene: TRBJ1-1; V gene: TRBV11-2
CDR3 protein: ASTLPGQGKDEQF; J gene: TRBJ2-1; V gene: TRBV7-3
CDR3 protein: ASSLWRNEQY; J gene: TRBJ2-7; V gene: TRBV12-3/TRBV12-4
CDR3 protein: ASSHSDSSYEQY; J gene: TRBJ2-7; V gene: TRBV4-1
CDR3 protein: ASSTAGRSGYGYT; J gene: TRBJ1-2; V gene: TRBV6-5
CDR3 protein: ASTKSGTGYGYT; J gene: TRBJ1-2; V gene: TRBV2
CDR3 protein: ASSLEWGNQETQY; J gene: TRBJ2-5; V gene: TRBV11-2
CDR3 protein: ASSKVRGYQLTGANVLT; J gene: TRBJ2-6; V gene: TRBV21-1
CDR3 protein: ASSQVKGAEDTQY; J gene: TRBJ2-3; V gene: TRBV3-1
CDR3 protein: ASTLSGPTDTQY; J gene: TRBJ2-3; V gene: TRBV12-3/TRBV12-4
CDR3 protein: ASSSKDRYWTQY; J gene: TRBJ2-5; V gene: TRBV27
CDR3 protein: ASSVGNFNTGELF; J gene: TRBJ2-2; V gene: TRBV9
CDR3 protein: ASSQVYSSMNTEAF; J gene: TRBJ1-1; V gene: TRBV3-1
CDR3 protein: ASSLGYSVNSNSPLH; J gene: TRBJ1-6; V gene: TRBV7-9